The 27 T cell receptor beta chains given below trace back to one sample, sequenced in a study of T cells after yellow fever vaccination. TCRdb re-called the 5' RACE reads through MiXCR, storing one row per CDR3 protein. There are around 350,000 distinct CDR3 sequences in the sample; more than 5.5% occur only once, and around 16% lies in the top ten. The sequenced sample was PBMCs, obtained 5 days after the yellow fever booster vaccination. These receptors originate from a man aged 25 to 45 who received the YFV17D yellow fever vaccine.

The chain recombines TRBV5-1 with TRBJ2-3, with 7 bases matching TRBD1. Germline CDR1 SGHRS, CDR2 YFSETQ. V lost 5 bases to trimming and J lost 0 bases; unmatched junction nucleotides: 15. The CDR3 contains 18 residues. CDR3 in amino acids: CASSNSPRQGPSTDTQYF. The CDR3 nucleotides are TGCGCCAGCAGTAACTCGCCTCGACAGGGCCCAAGCACAGATACGCAGTATTTT.

The CDR3 loop reads CASQRWGGLTDTQYF. In DNA, the CDR3 is TGTGCCTCCCAACGCTGGGGGGGCCTGACAGATACGCAGTATTTT. The chain employs TRBV30 and TRBJ2-3; D perhaps matches TRBD2 (7 bases). Germline V gives CDR1 GTSNPN, CDR2 SVGIG (reference sequence). The germline V and J ends were trimmed by 7 bases and 3 bases, with 20 bases remaining between them. This CDR3 spans 15 amino acids.

This clonotype was recorded a few times. The V and J genes are TRBV10-2 and TRBJ2-7, with 8 nucleotides matching TRBD1. CDR1 and CDR2 from the germline V gene are WSHSY and SAAADI. The V segment lost 3 bases and the J segment 5 bases; nucleotides outside the gene matches: 9. The CDR3 contains 15 residues. Here the CDR3 reads CASSERTGLRDEQYF. Written as DNA, the CDR3 is TGCGCCAGCAGTGAACGGACAGGGTTGCGCGACGAGCAGTACTTC.

The table lists this clonotype with many counts. The gene calls are TRBV6-5 and TRBJ1-4; D is unclear. The CDR3 is made up of 13 amino acids. Germline CDR1 and CDR2: MNHEY and SVGAGI. V lost 2 bases and J 8 bases, leaving 9 bases between the germline ends. The CDR3 nucleotides are TGTGCCAGCAGTTACGCGGAGGAGGAAAAACTGTTTTTT. Translated: CASSYAEEEKLFF.

This clonotype occurred many times. The chain carries TRBV19 and TRBJ1-4; D remains ambiguous. Deletions cut 4 bases from V and 7 bases from J, with 16 bases between. CDR3 size: 15 residues. CDR1 and CDR2 (germline): LNHDA, SQIVND (reference sequence). In DNA, the CDR3 is TGTGCCAGTAGTACCCCCGGGATCCTACTTGAAAAACTGTTTTTT. It codes for CASSTPGILLEKLFF. Full variable domain (missing parts from reference TRBV19 and TRBJ1-4): DGGITQSPKYLFRKEGQNVTLSCEQNLNHDAMYWYRQDPGQGLRLIYYSQIVNDFQKGDIAEGYSVSREKKESFPLTVTSAQKNPTAFYLCASSTPGILLEKLFFGSGTQLSVL.

This chain uses TRBV18 with TRBJ2-2; D ambiguous. The length of the CDR3 is 13 residues. V was trimmed by 0 bases and J by 5 bases, leaving 4 bases between them. CDR1 is KGHSH and CDR2 is LQKENI in the germline V gene. CDR3 loop: CASSPPATGELFF. CDR3 sequence (DNA): TGTGCCAGCTCACCACCAGCTACCGGGGAGCTGTTTTTT.

This clonotype showed up just a few times. This sequence joins TRBV29-1 and TRBJ2-3; unclear D gene. Trimming shortened V by 7 bases and J by 5 bases, and 7 bases separated the two germline ends. The germline gives CDR1 SQVTM, CDR2 ANQGSEA. The CDR3 spans 10 residues. CDR3 in DNA: TGCAGCGCGGTAGAAGATACGCAGTATTTT. Translation: CSAVEDTQYF.

A few counts support this clonotype. V is TRBV20-1 and J is TRBJ2-1; 14 bases line up with TRBD2. The CDR3 totals 14 residues. V dropped 6 bases and J dropped 8; count of bases not matched to a gene: 6. Looked up from germline, CDR1 is DFQATT and CDR2 is SNEGSKA (reference sequence). The CDR3 bases are TGCAGTGCAGACGGGACTAGCGGGAGTGATGAGCAGTTCTTC. Protein sequence: CSADGTSGSDEQFF.

The chain uses TRBV18 and TRBJ2-7, with D possibly matching TRBD2 (6 bases). The CDR3 runs to 15 residues. Germline CDR1 and CDR2: KGHSH and LQKENI. Trimming removed 2 bases at V and 6 bases at J, with 17 bases between. The CDR3 DNA reads TGTGCCAGCTCACCAAGTCAAGCCGGGAGTGGCGAGCAGTACTTC. Protein: CASSPSQAGSGEQYF.

This clonotype was found many times. The chain carries TRBV4-3 and TRBJ2-7; D gene unclear. Germline values: CDR1 LGHNA, CDR2 YSLEER. The CDR3 has 15 residues. Trimming stripped 0 bases from V and 0 bases from J, with 9 bases between. CDR3: CASSQDSRSSYEQYF. The CDR3 DNA is TGCGCCAGCAGCCAAGATTCCAGGAGCTCCTACGAGCAGTACTTC.

The gene calls are TRBV20-1 and TRBJ2-2; maybe TRBD2 (6 bases). V was clipped by 3 bases and J by 3 bases, with 11 bases between them. The CDR3 has 14 amino acids. Germline CDR1 is DFQATT and CDR2 is SNEGSKA (reference sequence). The CDR3 nucleotides are TGCAGTGCTAGGGGGGACTTATACACCGGGGAGCTGTTTTTT. Residues: CSARGDLYTGELFF.

A note on this clonotype: A much larger clonotype is one base distant, so this may be a read error. The chain couples TRBV10-3 to TRBJ2-7, with a possible D match to TRBD1 (5 bases). Germline CDR1 reads ENHRY; CDR2 reads SYGVKD. The CDR3 contains 12 residues. The CDR3 here is CANSVDSYEQYF. CDR3 nucleotide sequence: TGTGCCAACAGTGTAGACAGCTACGAGCAGTACTTC.

The chain has TRBV7-6 and TRBJ1-6; possible D gene TRBD1, 5 bases. This CDR3 comprises 16 residues. Germline V gives CDR1 SGHVS, CDR2 FNYEAQ. V was clipped by 3 bases and J by 7 bases, with 16 bases between them. The CDR3 DNA follows: TGTGCCAGCAGCTTTACTCCGGGACGGACAAATTCACCCCTCCACTTT. As protein: CASSFTPGRTNSPLHF.

This clonotype has ten or more counts. The V call is TRBV29-1, the J call TRBJ2-2; 7 bases agree with TRBD2. J lost 5 bases, V lost 7 bases, and 19 bases had no gene match. This CDR3 spans 17 amino acids. Germline CDR1 SQVTM, CDR2 ANQGSEA. The CDR3 is CSAKHQRDGVETGELFF. As DNA, the CDR3 is TGCAGCGCTAAGCATCAGCGGGACGGGGTTGAGACCGGGGAGCTGTTTTTT.

This clonotype occurred a few times. CDR3 amino acids: CASSLVRGSGSDTQYF. The CDR3 nucleotides are TGTGCCAGCAGCTTAGTTCGCGGGAGCGGGTCAGATACGCAGTATTTT. The chain links TRBV7-2 to TRBJ2-3; 7 nucleotides agree with TRBD2. The CDR3 runs 16 residues. Germline V gene lookup returns CDR1 SGHTA and CDR2 FQGNSA. The ends lost 1 base at V and 4 bases at J; junction bases unmatched: 8.

A few counts support this clonotype. The CDR3 loop is CSASPLHASGRGETQYF. DNA for the CDR3: TGCAGTGCTTCACCGCTACACGCTAGCGGGAGAGGGGAGACCCAGTACTTC. The V and J genes are TRBV20-1 and TRBJ2-5, with 10 bases that match TRBD2. The CDR3 spans 17 residues. V lost 5 bases, J lost 5 bases, and 17 bases stayed unmatched. CDR1 is DFQATT, CDR2 SNEGSKA, per germline (reference sequence).

V gene TRBV29-1 combines with J gene TRBJ2-7, with unresolved D. V gave up 6 bases and J gave up 4 bases, with 16 bases separating them. Per the germline V gene, CDR1 is SQVTM and CDR2 is ANQGSEA. This CDR3 contains 13 residues. The CDR3 protein is CSVQKTRSYEQYF. The CDR3 region has the DNA TGCAGCGTCCAAAAGACCCGGTCATACGAGCAGTACTTC.

The chain recombines TRBV7-9 with TRBJ1-1; no firm D call. CDR1 and CDR2 from the germline V gene are SEHNR and FQNEAQ (reference sequence). V lost 7 bases and J lost 6, with 15 bases in between. The CDR3 has 13 residues. CDR3 coding DNA: TGTGCCAGCACGCTTTCCGGGCAAGCTGAAGCTTTCTTT. Amino acids: CASTLSGQAEAFF.

This clonotype was observed many times. CDR3 protein: CASSFVTGDEQYF. CDR3 bases: TGTGCCAGCAGCTTCGTGACAGGGGACGAGCAGTACTTC. The chain joins TRBV5-5 to TRBJ2-7; 8 nucleotides agree with TRBD1. This CDR3 is built from 13 residues. The V and J ends lost 2 bases and 5 bases, in that order; junction bases with no gene match: 3. CDR1 SGHKS and CDR2 YYEKEE come from the germline V gene (reference sequence).

To note about this clonotype: A much bigger clone sits one base away, suggesting this may be a read error. The V gene is TRBV6-1, the J gene TRBJ2-3, with TRBD2 matching over 9 bases. Looked up from germline, CDR1 is MNHNS and CDR2 is SASEGT. This CDR3 has 14 amino acids. The CDR3 spells CAGRGLAHTDTQYF. In DNA form, the CDR3 reads TGTGCCGGCAGAGGACTAGCGCACACAGATACGCAGTATTTT.

This clonotype came up a few times. The V gene is TRBV4-3, the J gene TRBJ2-3; possibly TRBD2 for D (7 bases). Germline CDR1 LGHNA, CDR2 YSLEER. V was pared by 5 bases and J by 4 bases, with 10 bases between. This CDR3 has 13 amino acids. The CDR3 DNA is TGCGCCAGCAGCGGGGGGGCCCCAGATACGCAGTATTTT. Residues: CASSGGAPDTQYF.

This chain links TRBV20-1 with TRBJ2-1, with D hard to call. CDR1 is DFQATT and CDR2 is SNEGSKA in the germline V gene (reference sequence). V lost 6 bases and J 4 bases, leaving 16 bases between the germline ends. The CDR3 length is 14 residues. The CDR3, as DNA: TGCAGTGCCCGGGTGGGAACGGCGTACAATGAGCAGTTCTTC. It specifies CSARVGTAYNEQFF.

This rearrangement joins TRBV6-2 or TRBV6-3 to TRBJ2-1; no clear D. Germline CDR1 and CDR2: MNHEY and SVGEGT. The CDR3 has 12 residues. V lost 4 bases, J lost 11 bases, and 12 bases lay in between. The CDR3 region has the DNA TGTGCCAGCAGTTTAAGGGCGTCACAGCAGTTCTTC. Translated: CASSLRASQQFF.

The table lists this clonotype with many counts. The gene calls are TRBV21-1 and TRBJ1-1; the D call of TRBD1 is as the table states it, not checked on the DNA. TRBV21-1 is labeled a pseudogene. The CDR3 totals 16 residues. CDR3 coding DNA: TGTGCCAGCAGCAAGGCCCACAGGGAGATGAACACTGAAGCTTTCTTT. Translating gives CASSKAHREMNTEAFF.

The sample holds many counts of this clonotype. The J gene is TRBJ2-7, the V gene TRBV11-2, with D perhaps TRBD2 (6 bases). CDR3 length equals 11 residues. The V end lost 1 base, the J end lost 9 bases, and 7 bases lay between the germline ends. CDR1 and CDR2 (germline): SGHAT, FQNNGV. CDR3 DNA: TGTGCCAGCAGCTTAGCGGGAGCGCAGTACTTC. Translated, it gives CASSLAGAQYF. The entire variable domain, with the rest obtained from reference TRBV11-2 and TRBJ2-7, is as follows: EAGVAQSPRYKIIEKRQSVAFWCNPISGHATLYWYQQILGQGPKLLIQFQNNGVVDDSQLPKDRFSAERLKGVDSTLKIQPAKLEDSAVYLCASSLAGAQYFGPGTRLTVT.

In this sample, this clonotype turned up many times. The chain is built from TRBV20-1 and TRBJ2-7; the match to TRBD2 covers 8 bases. The CDR3 extends over 14 amino acids. V shed 6 bases and J 4 bases; nucleotides not matched to a gene: 11. Germline V lookup: CDR1 DFQATT, CDR2 SNEGSKA (reference sequence). The CDR3 DNA follows: TGCAGTGCCCCTGCCGGTAGCGGGATTTACGAGCAGTACTTC. Its translation: CSAPAGSGIYEQYF.

This clonotype was found many times. The chain links TRBV29-1 to TRBJ2-7, with 7 positions matching TRBD2. With 0 bases clipped from V and 7 bases from J, the junction kept 3 bases outside the gene matches. Germline lookup yields CDR1 SQVTM and CDR2 ANQGSEA. This CDR3 comprises 12 residues. The CDR3 bases are TGCAGCGTTGAAGATAACGGGAGGGAGCAGTACTTC. Its translation is CSVEDNGREQYF.